Below are 14 T cell receptor beta chains sequenced from a single sample in a study of T cell responses to AZD1222 COVID-19 vaccine. Repertoires were generated with immunoSEQ multiplex PCR, while TCRdb's copy carries only in-frame clones and drops some. The repertoire holds approximately 190,000 clones, approximately 87% seen once, with about 3% in the top ten. The sample was peripheral blood, taken on day 0 of MenACWY control vaccination. These receptors were obtained from an adult in good health.

The chain recombines TRBV28 with TRBJ1-6; D possibly corresponds to TRBD1 (5 bases). CDR1 is MDHEN, CDR2 SYDVKM, per germline. CDR3 length: 13 residues. The ends were cut back, 5 bases at V and 7 bases at J, with 9 bases in the middle. CDR3 region: CASSDRVNSPLHF. CDR3 nucleotide sequence: TGTGCCAGCAGTGACAGAGTAAATTCACCCCTCCACTTT.

The chain carries TRBV7-9 and TRBJ2-7; TRBD2 aligns across 9 bases. The CDR3 runs to 14 residues. Germline V CDR1 and CDR2: SEHNR, FQNEAQ (reference sequence). The trim removed 7 bases at V and 1 base at J, leaving 5 bases unmatched. CDR3 sequence: CASTGTSPSYEQYF. CDR3 bases: TGTGCCAGCACCGGGACTAGCCCTTCCTACGAGCAGTACTTC.

The V and J genes are TRBV15 and TRBJ2-5, with 9 bases fitting TRBD2. The CDR3 runs to 14 residues. J was trimmed by 5 bases and V by 1 base; bases with no gene match: 2. Germline V gives CDR1 LNHNV, CDR2 YYDKDF (reference sequence). The CDR3 sequence is CATSRAGLAETQYF. The CDR3 DNA is TGTGCCACCAGCAGAGCAGGACTAGCGGAGACCCAGTACTTC.

V gene TRBV11-2 combines with J gene TRBJ1-2, with 7 bases lining up with TRBD1. V lost 5 bases, J lost 7 bases, and 10 bases stayed unmatched. CDR1 and CDR2 from the germline V gene are SGHAT and FQNNGV. CDR3 size: 14 residues. The CDR3 coding sequence is TGTGCCAGCAGCCCGGCCGGGACAGTCCCTGGCTACACCTTC. Amino acid sequence: CASSPAGTVPGYTF.

The chain recombines TRBV6-1 with TRBJ2-7, with D maybe TRBD2 (6 bases). The CDR3 is 15 amino acids. The germline V and J ends were trimmed by 5 bases and 6 bases, with 20 bases remaining between them. CDR1 and CDR2 from the germline V gene are MNHNS and SASEGT. The CDR3 reads CASSPPGSVASEQYF. DNA of the CDR3: TGTGCCAGCAGTCCTCCCGGGAGCGTAGCGAGCGAGCAGTACTTC.

CDR3 residues: CASSEAGTEYGYTF. The CDR3 DNA reads TGTGCCAGCAGTGAAGCGGGGACGGAATATGGCTACACCTTC. The V and J genes are TRBV2 and TRBJ1-2; a possible D gene is TRBD1 (5 bases). This CDR3 contains 14 residues. The V end was cut by 0 bases, the J end by 5 bases, with 10 bases between. Germline V gene sequence: CDR1 SNHLY, CDR2 FYNNEI.

This chain uses TRBV9 with TRBJ1-4, with D unclear. V dropped 0 bases and J dropped 2 bases, with 8 bases sitting between them. The CDR3 runs 15 residues. Germline assignment: CDR1 SGDLS and CDR2 YYNGEE. The CDR3 sequence is CASSVGGSTNEKLFF. CDR3 in DNA: TGTGCCAGCAGCGTAGGAGGGTCGACTAATGAAAAACTGTTTTTT. Looking up the rest from reference TRBV9 and TRBJ1-4 gives the full variable domain: DSGVTQTPKHLITATGQRVTLRCSPRSGDLSVYWYQQSLDQGLQFLIQYYNGEERAKGNILERFSAQQFPDLHSELNLSSLELGDSALYFCASSVGGSTNEKLFFGSGTQLSVL.

The chain links TRBV30 to TRBJ2-7, with 8 bases fitting TRBD1. CDR1 and CDR2 from the germline V gene are GTSNPN and SVGIG (reference sequence). This CDR3 region has 15 residues. J gave up 4 bases and V 2 bases, and 10 bases lay outside the gene matches. This chain's CDR3 is CAWSYTDRGLYEQYF. CDR3 sequence (DNA): TGTGCCTGGAGTTATACCGACAGGGGCCTATACGAGCAGTACTTC.

The chain's CDR3 is CASNSLGGQGVIQETQYF. The CDR3 DNA follows: TGTGCCAGCAACTCACTAGGGGGACAGGGGGTTATCCAAGAGACCCAGTACTTC. This chain links TRBV14 with TRBJ2-5, with TRBD1 matching over 11 bases. V gave up 7 bases and J gave up 1 base; unmatched junction bases: 14. CDR1 and CDR2 (germline): SGHDN, FVKESK. The CDR3 has 18 amino acids.

The sample holds one count of this clone. The chain combines TRBV28 with TRBJ2-7, with D maybe TRBD2 (5 bases). This CDR3 has 14 amino acids. Trimming pared 2 bases from V and 5 bases from J, leaving 13 bases between. The germline CDR1 and CDR2 sequences are MDHEN and SYDVKM. CDR3 nucleotide sequence: TGTGCCAGCAGTTTAGGACTCGCCGCCAACGAGCAGTACTTC. As protein: CASSLGLAANEQYF. The full variable domain, in which reference TRBV28 and TRBJ2-7 provide the parts outside the CDR3, is DVKVTQSSRYLVKRTGEKVFLECVQDMDHENMFWYRQDPGLGLRLIYFSYDVKMKEKGDIPEGYSVSREKKERFSLILESASTNQTSMYLCASSLGLAANEQYFGPGTRLTVT.

The V call is TRBV28, the J call TRBJ1-5; 8 positions match TRBD1. The CDR3 spans 15 residues. Unmatched junction bases numbered 5, after V lost 2 bases and J lost 5 bases. Germline-derived CDR1 and CDR2 are MDHEN and SYDVKM. The CDR3 here is CASSLARGPHQPQHF. For the CDR3, the DNA is TGTGCCAGCAGTTTAGCCAGGGGGCCCCATCAGCCCCAGCATTTT.

There are a few counts of this clone. The CDR3 nucleotides read TGTGCCAGCAGCCCGGGGGACAGGGGCGAAGAGACCCAGTACTTC. Translation gives CASSPGDRGEETQYF. This chain links TRBV9 with TRBJ2-5, with TRBD1 matching over 10 bases. Trimming cost V 4 bases and J 3 bases; bases outside gene matches: 6. Germline V gene data show CDR1 as SGDLS and CDR2 as YYNGEE. The CDR3 spans 15 residues.

This chain joins TRBV7-9 and TRBJ2-7; tentative D call: TRBD1 (6 bases). V lost 5 bases and J 0 bases, leaving 11 bases between the germline ends. Germline loops: CDR1 SEHNR, CDR2 FQNEAQ (reference sequence). The CDR3 runs 14 residues. The CDR3 loop reads CASSEGVSSYEQYF. The CDR3 bases are TGTGCCAGCAGCGAGGGGGTTAGCTCCTACGAGCAGTACTTC.

The gene calls are TRBV12-2 and TRBJ2-5; TRBD2 was called by the table and not checked on the DNA. TRBV12-2 is a pseudogene locus. The CDR3 is 15 amino acids. This CDR3 is CASRLVQSGGETQYF. CDR3 nucleotides: TGTGCAAGTCGCTTAGTTCAGTCGGGAGGAGAGACCCAGTACTTC.